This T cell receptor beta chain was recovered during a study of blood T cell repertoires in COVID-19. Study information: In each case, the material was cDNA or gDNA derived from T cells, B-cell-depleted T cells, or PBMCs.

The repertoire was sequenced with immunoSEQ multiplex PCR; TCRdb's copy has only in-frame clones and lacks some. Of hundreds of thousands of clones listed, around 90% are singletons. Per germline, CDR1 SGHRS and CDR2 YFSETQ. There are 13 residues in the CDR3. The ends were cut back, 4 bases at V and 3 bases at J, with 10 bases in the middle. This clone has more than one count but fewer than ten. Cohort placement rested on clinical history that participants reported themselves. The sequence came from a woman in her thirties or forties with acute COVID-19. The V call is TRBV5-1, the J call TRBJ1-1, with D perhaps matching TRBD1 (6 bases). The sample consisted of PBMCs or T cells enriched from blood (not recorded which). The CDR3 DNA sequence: TGCGCCAGCAGCCCCCGACAGGACACTGAAGCTTTCTTT. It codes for CASSPRQDTEAFF.